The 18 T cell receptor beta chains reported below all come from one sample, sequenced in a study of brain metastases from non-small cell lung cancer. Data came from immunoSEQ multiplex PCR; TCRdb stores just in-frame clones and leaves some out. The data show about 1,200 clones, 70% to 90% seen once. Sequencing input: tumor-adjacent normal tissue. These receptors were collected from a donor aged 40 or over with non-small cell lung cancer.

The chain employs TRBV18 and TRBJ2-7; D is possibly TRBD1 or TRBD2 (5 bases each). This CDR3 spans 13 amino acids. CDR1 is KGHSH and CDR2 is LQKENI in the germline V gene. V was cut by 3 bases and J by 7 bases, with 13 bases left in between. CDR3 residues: CASSPRGLEEQYF. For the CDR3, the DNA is TGTGCCAGCTCACCGAGGGGTTTGGAGGAGCAGTACTTC.

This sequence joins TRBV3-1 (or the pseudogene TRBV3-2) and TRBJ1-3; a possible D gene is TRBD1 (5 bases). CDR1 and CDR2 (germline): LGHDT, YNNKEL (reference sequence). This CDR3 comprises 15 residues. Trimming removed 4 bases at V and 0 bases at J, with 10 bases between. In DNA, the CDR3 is TGTGCCAGCAGCCGTTCGAGGGGCTCTGGAAACACCATATATTTT. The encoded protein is CASSRSRGSGNTIYF.

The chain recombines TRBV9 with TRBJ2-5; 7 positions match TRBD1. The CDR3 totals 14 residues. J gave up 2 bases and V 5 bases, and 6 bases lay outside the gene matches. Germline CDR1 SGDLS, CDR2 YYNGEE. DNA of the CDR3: TGTGCCAGCAGTAGGGACAGCTCTCAAGAGACCCAGTACTTC. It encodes CASSRDSSQETQYF.

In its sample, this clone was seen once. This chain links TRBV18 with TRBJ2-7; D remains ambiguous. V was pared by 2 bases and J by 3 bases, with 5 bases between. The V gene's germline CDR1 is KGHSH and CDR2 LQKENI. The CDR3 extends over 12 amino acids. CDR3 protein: CASSPANYEQYF. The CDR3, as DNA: TGTGCCAGCTCACCAGCAAACTACGAGCAGTACTTC. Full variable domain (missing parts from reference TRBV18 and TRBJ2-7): NAGVMQNPRHLVRRRGQEARLRCSPMKGHSHVYWYRQLPEEGLKFMVYLQKENIIDESGMPKERFSAEFPKEGPSILRIQQVVRGDSAAYFCASSPANYEQYFGPGTRLTVT.

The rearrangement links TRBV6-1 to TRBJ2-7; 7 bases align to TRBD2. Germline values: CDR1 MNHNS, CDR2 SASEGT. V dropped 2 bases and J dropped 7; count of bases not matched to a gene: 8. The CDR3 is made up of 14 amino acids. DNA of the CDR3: TGTGCCAGCAGTGAACGGGGAGGGCCCGAGGAGCAGTACTTC. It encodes CASSERGGPEEQYF.

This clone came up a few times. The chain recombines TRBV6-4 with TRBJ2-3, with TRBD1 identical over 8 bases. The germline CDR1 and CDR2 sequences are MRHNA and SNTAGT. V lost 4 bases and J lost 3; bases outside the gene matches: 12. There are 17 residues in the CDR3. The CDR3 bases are TGTGCCAGCAGTGCCCGACAGGGGCAGCGAGGGACAGATACGCAGTATTTT. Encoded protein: CASSARQGQRGTDTQYF.

The CDR3 DNA sequence: TGTGCCAGCAGTCGGGCCAACGTCCTGACTTTC. This sequence encodes CASSRANVLTF. The genes are TRBV2 and TRBJ2-6; no clear D. Trimming cost V 5 bases and J 5 bases, with 1 base left between them. In germline, CDR1 is SNHLY, CDR2 FYNNEI. This CDR3 is built from 11 residues. Filled out from reference TRBV2 and TRBJ2-6, the complete variable domain reads EPEVTQTPSHQVTQMGQEVILRCVPISNHLYFYWYRQILGQKVEFLVSFYNNEISEKSEIFDDQFSVERPDGSNFTLKIRSTKLEDSAMYFCASSRANVLTFGAGSRLTVL.

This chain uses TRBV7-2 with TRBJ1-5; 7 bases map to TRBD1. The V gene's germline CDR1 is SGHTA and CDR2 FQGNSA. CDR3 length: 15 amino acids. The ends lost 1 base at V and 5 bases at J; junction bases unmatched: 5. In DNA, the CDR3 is TGTGCCAGCAGCTTAGAGAGGGGGCTACATCAGCCCCAGCATTTT. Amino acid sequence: CASSLERGLHQPQHF.

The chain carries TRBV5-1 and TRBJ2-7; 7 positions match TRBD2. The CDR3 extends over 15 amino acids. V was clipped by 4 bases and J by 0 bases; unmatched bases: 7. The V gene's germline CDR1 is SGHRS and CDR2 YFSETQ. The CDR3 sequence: CASSVSSGFSYEQYF. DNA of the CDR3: TGCGCCAGCAGCGTAAGTAGCGGGTTCTCCTACGAGCAGTACTTC.

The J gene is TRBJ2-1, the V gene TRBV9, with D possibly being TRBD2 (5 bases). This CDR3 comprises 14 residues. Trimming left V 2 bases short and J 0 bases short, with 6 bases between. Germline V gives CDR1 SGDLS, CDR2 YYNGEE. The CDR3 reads CASSVRDSYNEQFF. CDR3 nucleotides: TGTGCCAGCAGCGTCCGGGACTCCTACAATGAGCAGTTCTTC.

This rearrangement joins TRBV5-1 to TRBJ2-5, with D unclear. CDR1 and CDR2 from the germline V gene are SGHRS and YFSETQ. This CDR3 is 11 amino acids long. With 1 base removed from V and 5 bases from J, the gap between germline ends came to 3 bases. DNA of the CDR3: TGCGCCAGCAGCTTGAGGGAGACCCAGTACTTC. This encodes CASSLRETQYF.

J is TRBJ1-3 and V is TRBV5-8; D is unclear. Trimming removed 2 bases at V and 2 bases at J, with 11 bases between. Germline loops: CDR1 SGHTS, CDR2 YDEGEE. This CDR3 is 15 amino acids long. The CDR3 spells CASSFGRDPGNTIYF. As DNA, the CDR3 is TGTGCCAGCAGCTTTGGGAGGGATCCTGGAAACACCATATATTTT.

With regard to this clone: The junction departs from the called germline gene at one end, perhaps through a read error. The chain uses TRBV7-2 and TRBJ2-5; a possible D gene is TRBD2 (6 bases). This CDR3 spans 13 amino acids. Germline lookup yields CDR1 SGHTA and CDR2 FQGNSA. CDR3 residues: CASTLTAGETQYF. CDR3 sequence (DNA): TGTGCCAGCACCTTAACCGCGGGGGAGACCCAGTACTTC.

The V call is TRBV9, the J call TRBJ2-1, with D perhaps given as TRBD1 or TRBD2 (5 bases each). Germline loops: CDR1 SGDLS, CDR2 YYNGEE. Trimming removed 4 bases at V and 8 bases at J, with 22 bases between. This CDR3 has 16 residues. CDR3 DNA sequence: TGTGCCAGCAGCCCCCACGCCCAGTGGATGGGGGATGAGCAGTTCTTC. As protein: CASSPHAQWMGDEQFF.

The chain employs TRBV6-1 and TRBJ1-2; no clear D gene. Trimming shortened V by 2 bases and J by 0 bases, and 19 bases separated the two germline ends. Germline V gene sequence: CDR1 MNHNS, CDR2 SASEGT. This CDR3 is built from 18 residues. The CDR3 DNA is TGTGCCAGCAGTGAAAAAGGTGGCAGCAATACCCCTAACTATGGCTACACCTTC. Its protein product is CASSEKGGSNTPNYGYTF.

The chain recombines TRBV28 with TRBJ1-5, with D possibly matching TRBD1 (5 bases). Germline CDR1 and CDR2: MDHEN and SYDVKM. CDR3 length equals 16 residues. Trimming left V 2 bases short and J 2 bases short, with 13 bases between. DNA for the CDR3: TGTGCCAGCAGTTTAAGGGGCAGGGCTGGCAATCAGCCCCAGCATTTT. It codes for CASSLRGRAGNQPQHF.

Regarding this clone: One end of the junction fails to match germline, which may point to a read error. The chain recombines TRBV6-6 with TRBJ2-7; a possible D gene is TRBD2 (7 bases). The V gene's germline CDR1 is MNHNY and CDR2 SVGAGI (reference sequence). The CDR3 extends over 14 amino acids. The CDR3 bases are TGTGCCAGCAGTTACGACGTCGGGGGGCTCCATGGCCTCTTC. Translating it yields CASSYDVGGLHGLF.

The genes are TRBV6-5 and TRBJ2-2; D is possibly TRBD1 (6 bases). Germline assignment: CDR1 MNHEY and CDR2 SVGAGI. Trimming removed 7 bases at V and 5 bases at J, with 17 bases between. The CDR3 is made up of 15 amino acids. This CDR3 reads CASNHRALGTGELFF. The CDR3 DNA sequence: TGTGCCAGCAATCACAGGGCCCTAGGAACCGGGGAGCTGTTTTTT.